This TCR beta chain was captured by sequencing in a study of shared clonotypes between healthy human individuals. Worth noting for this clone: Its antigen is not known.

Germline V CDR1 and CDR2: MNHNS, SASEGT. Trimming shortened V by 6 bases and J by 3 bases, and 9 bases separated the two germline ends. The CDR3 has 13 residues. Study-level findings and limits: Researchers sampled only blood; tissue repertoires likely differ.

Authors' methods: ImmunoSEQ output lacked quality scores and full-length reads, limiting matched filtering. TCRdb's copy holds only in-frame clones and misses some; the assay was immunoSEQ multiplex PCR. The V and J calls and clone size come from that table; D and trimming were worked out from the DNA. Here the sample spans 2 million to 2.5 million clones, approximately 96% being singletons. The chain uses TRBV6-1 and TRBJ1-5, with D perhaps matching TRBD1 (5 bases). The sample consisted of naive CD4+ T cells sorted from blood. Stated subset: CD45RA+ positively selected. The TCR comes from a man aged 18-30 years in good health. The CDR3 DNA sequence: TGTGCCAGCAGAACGGACAACAATCAGCCCCAGCATTTT. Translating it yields CASRTDNNQPQHF.